Below, 20 T cell receptor beta chains from the same sample are listed, as sequenced in a study of T cell changes during pregnancy in multiple sclerosis. The repertoire was sequenced with immunoSEQ multiplex PCR; TCRdb's copy has only in-frame clones and lacks some. The table records about 89,000 clones, 85% to 95% of them present only once. The sequences come from peripheral blood, collected in the third trimester of pregnancy. These receptors all come from a female donor with multiple sclerosis, enrolled in a pregnancy study.

This chain links TRBV6-1 with TRBJ2-6; the D is unclear. In germline, CDR1 is MNHNS, CDR2 SASEGT. The CDR3 has 15 residues. Trimming pared 4 bases from V and 0 bases from J, leaving 7 bases between. The DNA of the CDR3 is TGTGCCAGCAGTGCACAGAGCTCTGGGGCCAACGTCCTGACTTTC. Translation gives CASSAQSSGANVLTF.

CDR3 sequence reads: CASSSYREGYGYTF. In nucleotides, the CDR3 is TGTGCCAGCAGCTCCTACAGGGAGGGCTATGGCTACACCTTC. The V and J genes are TRBV7-2 and TRBJ1-2; TRBD1 is a possible D gene (6 bases). V lost 4 bases, J lost 4 bases, and 13 bases lay in between. The V gene's germline CDR1 is SGHTA and CDR2 FQGNSA. This CDR3 contains 14 residues.

The chain carries TRBV27 and TRBJ1-5; TRBD1 aligns across 7 bases. CDR3 length: 15 residues. CDR1 and CDR2 from the germline V gene are MNHEY and SMNVEV (reference sequence). With 4 bases clipped from V and 6 bases from J, the junction kept 9 bases outside the gene matches. The CDR3 loop reads CASSYRGLVGQPQHF. CDR3 DNA: TGTGCCAGCAGTTACAGGGGCCTCGTGGGTCAGCCCCAGCATTTT.

The chain joins TRBV30 to TRBJ2-7; 13 bases agree with TRBD2. The CDR3 sequence is 13 residues long. The ends lost 7 bases at V and 6 bases at J; junction bases unmatched: 6. From germline, CDR1 is GTSNPN and CDR2 SVGIG (reference sequence). CDR3 residues: CASGLAGASEQYF. CDR3 sequence (DNA): TGTGCCTCCGGACTAGCGGGAGCGAGCGAGCAGTACTTC.

CDR3 DNA sequence: TGTGCCAGCCTCAGGGAAATGAGGAGCACAGATACGCAGTATTTT. This encodes CASLREMRSTDTQYF. V usage is TRBV6-1 and J usage is TRBJ2-3; a weak D match, TRBD1 (5 bases). V was trimmed by 8 bases and J by 0 bases, leaving 15 bases between them. The CDR3 sequence is 15 residues long. The V gene's germline CDR1 is MNHNS and CDR2 SASEGT.

The rearrangement joins TRBV5-1 to TRBJ1-1; 7 nucleotides line up with TRBD1. Germline CDR1 and CDR2: SGHRS and YFSETQ. The CDR3 runs 14 residues. Trimming took 0 bases from V and 4 from J; bases not matched to a gene: 3. CDR3 nucleotide sequence: TGCGCCAGCAGCTTGGGGGCAGGGGGCACTGAAGCTTTCTTT. The encoded protein is CASSLGAGGTEAFF.

The J gene is TRBJ1-1, the V gene TRBV27, with TRBD1 matching 7 bases. This CDR3 is built from 16 residues. Trimming cost V 6 bases and J 1 base; bases outside gene matches: 11. CDR1 and CDR2 from the germline V gene are MNHEY and SMNVEV (reference sequence). The CDR3 reads CASRSITGTANTEAFF. CDR3 in DNA: TGTGCCAGCAGGTCAATCACCGGGACAGCGAACACTGAAGCTTTCTTT.

The rearrangement joins TRBV18 to TRBJ1-1, with TRBD1 as a possible D gene (5 bases). Germline assignment: CDR1 KGHSH and CDR2 LQKENI. This CDR3 is built from 14 residues. V lost 6 bases to trimming and J lost 8 bases, with 19 bases between them. The CDR3: CASSRRGFEVEAFF. CDR3 in DNA: TGTGCCAGCTCGCGCCGGGGGTTTGAAGTGGAAGCTTTCTTT.

The gene calls are TRBV6-1 and TRBJ1-1; weak D call: TRBD1 (6 bases). V lost 7 bases and J 0 bases, leaving 12 bases between the germline ends. CDR1 is MNHNS and CDR2 is SASEGT in the germline V gene. CDR3 length: 14 amino acids. CDR3 sequence (DNA): TGTGCCAGCAACCGGGACATGGTGAACACTGAAGCTTTCTTT. Translating it yields CASNRDMVNTEAFF.

The genes are TRBV19 and TRBJ2-1; 9 nucleotides align to TRBD2. V lost 1 base to trimming and J lost 10 bases; unmatched junction nucleotides: 2. This CDR3 has 13 amino acids. The germline CDR1 and CDR2 sequences are LNHDA and SQIVND (reference sequence). CDR3: CASSIASGIEQFF. The DNA of the CDR3 is TGTGCCAGTAGTATAGCTAGCGGGATAGAGCAGTTCTTC.

J is TRBJ2-3 and V is TRBV6-4, with 8 bases identical to TRBD2. This CDR3 has 18 amino acids. The V segment lost 0 bases and the J segment 1 base; nucleotides outside the gene matches: 9. Germline V gives CDR1 MRHNA, CDR2 SNTAGT. The CDR3 region is CASSDSRGSGTGTDTQYF. Written as DNA, the CDR3 is TGTGCCAGCAGTGACTCGAGGGGTAGCGGGACGGGCACAGATACGCAGTATTTT.

The J gene is TRBJ2-4, the V gene TRBV7-2; 14 positions match TRBD2. Germline V gene sequence: CDR1 SGHTA, CDR2 FQGNSA. Trimming at V came to 7 bases and at J to 5 bases, leaving 7 bases not matched to a gene. This CDR3 region has 16 residues. This chain's CDR3 is CASTGLAGGLENIQYF. CDR3 coding DNA: TGTGCCAGCACCGGACTAGCGGGAGGTCTGGAAAACATTCAGTACTTC.

This clone has a single count. This specimen includes other DNA sequences encoding the same CDR3. V gene TRBV5-1 combines with J gene TRBJ2-1; 13 bases align to TRBD2. V lost 0 bases, J lost 6 bases, and 0 bases stayed unmatched. Germline V CDR1 and CDR2: SGHRS, YFSETQ. This CDR3 is 15 amino acids long. Here the CDR3 DNA reads TGCGCCAGCAGCTTGGGACTAGCGGGGGGCAATGAGCAGTTCTTC. It yields the protein CASSLGLAGGNEQFF.

This chain connects TRBV2 to TRBJ2-1; 7 bases line up with TRBD2. Germline-derived CDR1 and CDR2 are SNHLY and FYNNEI. The junction had 8 bases not matched to a gene; V was cut back by 3 bases and J by 6 bases. CDR3 length: 15 residues. This CDR3 reads CASSDRRGSLNEQFF. CDR3 in DNA: TGTGCCAGCAGTGACCGGCGCGGGAGTCTCAATGAGCAGTTCTTC.

The chain joins TRBV2 to TRBJ1-3; no clear D gene. This CDR3 has 17 amino acids. Between the trimmed V and J ends, which lost 4 bases and 1 base, there was a span of 17 bases. CDR1 and CDR2 from the germline V gene are SNHLY and FYNNEI. CDR3 loop: CASSGLYELTSGNTIYF. In nucleotides, the CDR3 is TGTGCCAGCAGTGGTTTGTACGAACTGACTTCTGGAAACACCATATATTTT.

This clone was observed once. The chain employs TRBV7-8 and TRBJ2-3; a weak D match, TRBD1 (6 bases). This CDR3 has 15 amino acids. The V end was cut by 5 bases, the J end by 2 bases, with 14 bases between. Germline V CDR1 and CDR2: SGHVS, FQNEAQ. DNA for the CDR3: TGTGCCAGCAGCCCTCAGGGGACCCCCACAGATACGCAGTATTTT. Its protein is CASSPQGTPTDTQYF. Filled out from reference TRBV7-8 and TRBJ2-3, the complete variable domain reads GAGVSQSPRYKVAKRGQDVALRCDPISGHVSLFWYQQALGQGPEFLTYFQNEAQLDKSGLPSDRFFAERPEGSVSTLKIQRTQQEDSAVYLCASSPQGTPTDTQYFGPGTRLTVL.

The chain combines TRBV27 with TRBJ1-1; D unclear. Per germline, CDR1 MNHEY and CDR2 SMNVEV (reference sequence). CDR3 length: 14 amino acids. Trimming left V 0 bases short and J 0 bases short, with 5 bases between. The CDR3 loop reads CASSLSVVNTEAFF. The CDR3 DNA is TGTGCCAGCAGTTTATCGGTAGTGAACACTGAAGCTTTCTTT.

This chain connects TRBV9 to TRBJ2-3; D uncertain. V was trimmed by 0 bases and J by 6 bases, leaving 8 bases between them. CDR1 is SGDLS, CDR2 YYNGEE, per germline. The CDR3 has 13 amino acids. For the CDR3, the DNA is TGTGCCAGCAGCGTAGTATCTGGCGATACGCAGTATTTT. It specifies CASSVVSGDTQYF.

The CDR3 DNA sequence: TGTGCCAGCAGCACGGCAGGGAATGAGCAGTTCTTC. It translates to CASSTAGNEQFF. The V call is TRBV9, the J call TRBJ2-1; TRBD1 is a possible D gene (5 bases). CDR1 and CDR2 (germline): SGDLS, YYNGEE. This CDR3 comprises 12 residues. V lost 4 bases, J lost 7 bases, and 9 bases lay in between.

The V call is TRBV4-3, the J call TRBJ1-1; 7 nucleotides agree with TRBD1. Germline assignment: CDR1 LGHNA and CDR2 YSLEER. With V trimmed by 2 bases and J by 0 bases, 3 bases remained unmatched. The CDR3 has 15 amino acids. CDR3 bases: TGCGCCAGCAGCCAACTAACAGGGGTGAACACTGAAGCTTTCTTT. This encodes CASSQLTGVNTEAFF.